Described below is a single T cell receptor beta chain sequence and its context. Antigen specificity is unknown. The CDR3 has 19 amino acids. V shed 0 bases and J shed 1 base, with 17 bases lying between them. The V gene's germline CDR1 is SGHRS and CDR2 YFSETQ. This record comes from a study of cytomegalovirus exposure and HLA in healthy donors. 60 Vbeta and 13 Jbeta primers were used in PCR. Produced via immunoSEQ multiplex PCR; TCRdb's table is partial and in-frame only. In the table there are 150,000 to 200,000 clones, roughly 9.5% of which are singletons. Study outcomes and limitations: Prediction of most subjects' HLA-A and HLA-B alleles by TCR beta sequences was reportedly accurate.

The source is a woman in her 30s in good health and CMV-seropositive. Sequenced sample: PBMCs. The chain links TRBV5-1 to TRBJ2-6, with D possibly matching TRBD2 (6 bases). CDR3 protein: CASSLVRNSGSSGANVLTF. Written as DNA, the CDR3 is TGCGCCAGCAGCTTGGTGCGGAATAGCGGTTCATCTGGGGCCAACGTCCTGACTTTC. Full variable domain (outside the CDR3, taken from reference TRBV5-1 and TRBJ2-6): KAGVTQTPRYLIKTRGQQVTLSCSPISGHRSVSWYQQTPGQGLQFLFEYFSETQRNKGNFPGRFSGRQFSNSRSEMNVSTLELGDSALYLCASSLVRNSGSSGANVLTFGAGSRLTVL.